These 27 T cell receptor beta chains came from one sample sequenced in a study of glioma-infiltrating T cells after dendritic cell vaccination (dated by TCRdb to about 2016). According to the study, the label for this sample's time point signals: after dendritic cell vaccination, including at tumor progression/relapse. The library was made by the immunoSEQ multiplex PCR assay. Not all clones reach the TCRdb copy of this immuneACCESS table, which keeps in-frame sequences only. Checked studies attribute under half of the gap to unresolved V genes and leave the rest unexplained. The table for this sample lists more than 55,000 clones; under 90% of them were counted only once. The ten biggest clones cover roughly 8.5% of the sample. Sequencing was performed on blood, taken after dendritic cell vaccination. The receptors originated from a human donor with glioblastoma.

The gene calls are TRBV4-3 and TRBJ2-2, with a tentative D call TRBD2 (5 bases). The CDR3 spans 13 residues. CDR1 is LGHNA, CDR2 YSLEER, per germline. Trimming took off 2 bases at V and 5 bases at J, with 6 bases between the two ends. The CDR3 sequence: CASSQTSTGELFF. The CDR3 bases are TGCGCCAGCAGCCAAACTAGTACCGGGGAGCTGTTTTTT.

Worth noting for this clone: Compared with germline, one end of the junction differs, possibly owing to a read error. This sequence joins TRBV14 and TRBJ1-1, with 7 bases identical to TRBD1. There are 15 residues in the CDR3. Germline V gives CDR1 SGHDN, CDR2 FVKESK. CDR3 sequence reads: CASSHTTGLNPEAFF. The DNA for the CDR3 is TGTGCCAGCAGCCACACGACAGGGTTGAACCCTGAAGCTTTCTTT.

The chain is built from TRBV9 and TRBJ2-5, with a weak D call TRBD1 (6 bases). V shed 3 bases and J shed 5 bases, with 8 bases lying between them. CDR1 is SGDLS and CDR2 is YYNGEE in the germline V gene. The CDR3 is made up of 12 amino acids. CDR3 amino acids: CASSGQGETQYF. The CDR3 DNA follows: TGTGCCAGCAGCGGGCAGGGGGAGACCCAGTACTTC.

This sequence joins TRBV9 and TRBJ2-5, with TRBD2 matching over 8 bases. The trim removed 7 bases at V and 6 bases at J, leaving 8 bases unmatched. The germline gives CDR1 SGDLS, CDR2 YYNGEE. This CDR3 has 13 amino acids. The CDR3 sequence is CASDGGGSQTQYF. CDR3 nucleotides: TGTGCCAGCGACGGCGGGGGGAGTCAGACCCAGTACTTC.

This chain links TRBV4-2 with TRBJ1-5, with TRBD1 matching over 8 bases. The CDR3 has 14 residues. Germline assignment: CDR1 LGHNA and CDR2 YNFKEQ. V shed 4 bases and J 2 bases; nucleotides not matched to a gene: 1. In DNA form, the CDR3 reads TGTGCCAGCAGCCCACAGGGGGGCAATCAGCCCCAGCATTTT. Protein: CASSPQGGNQPQHF.

The chain joins TRBV7-9 to TRBJ2-7, with D perhaps matching TRBD1 (6 bases). The V gene lost 5 bases and the J gene lost 4 bases, with 18 bases spanning the gap. Germline-derived CDR1 and CDR2 are SEHNR and FQNEAQ (reference sequence). The length of the CDR3 is 15 residues. The CDR3 region has the DNA TGTGCCAGCAGCCTGAACAGGGATGGACCATACGAGCAGTACTTC. Translation gives CASSLNRDGPYEQYF.

The chain uses TRBV5-1 and TRBJ2-3; D possibly corresponds to TRBD2 (6 bases). The V gene's germline CDR1 is SGHRS and CDR2 YFSETQ. Trimming shortened V by 3 bases and J by 0 bases, and 8 bases separated the two germline ends. The CDR3 spans 14 residues. CDR3 in DNA: TGCGCCAGCAGCTGGGACTCGAGCACAGATACGCAGTATTTT. Amino acid sequence: CASSWDSSTDTQYF.

The chain combines TRBV7-8 with TRBJ2-5; unclear D gene. CDR1 SGHVS and CDR2 FQNEAQ come from the germline V gene. The CDR3 spans 15 residues. V was clipped by 5 bases and J by 4 bases, with 17 bases between them. CDR3 bases: TGTGCCAGCAGCCCCCCCCCTGGTAGAGGAGAGACCCAGTACTTC. Residues: CASSPPPGRGETQYF.

The chain is built from TRBV7-9 and TRBJ1-3, with 7 bases lining up with TRBD1. The V gene's germline CDR1 is SEHNR and CDR2 FQNEAQ (reference sequence). V gave up 4 bases and J gave up 4 bases; unmatched junction bases: 7. This CDR3 is 15 amino acids long. The CDR3 DNA is TGTGCCAGCAGCTCCGCCGGGACAGTCGGAAACACCATATATTTT. This codes for CASSSAGTVGNTIYF.

V gene TRBV4-1 combines with J gene TRBJ2-2; D may be TRBD2 (7 bases). Looked up from germline, CDR1 is MGHRA and CDR2 is YSYEKL. V dropped 0 bases and J dropped 5 bases, with 16 bases sitting between them. The length of the CDR3 is 17 residues. CDR3 residues: CASSQDGRGGRTGELFF. Here the CDR3 DNA reads TGCGCCAGCAGCCAAGATGGCCGCGGGGGCCGTACCGGGGAGCTGTTTTTT.

The chain joins TRBV5-4 to TRBJ2-7; the match to TRBD1 covers 10 bases. The CDR3 length is 15 residues. Germline CDR1 SGHNT, CDR2 YYREEE (reference sequence). Trimming removed 3 bases from V and 4 bases from J; junction bases left unmatched: 7. DNA for the CDR3: TGTGCCAGCAGCTCTCGACAGGGGGCTAGGTACGAGCAGTACTTC. This sequence encodes CASSSRQGARYEQYF. Supplemented by reference TRBV5-4 and TRBJ2-7, the full variable domain reads ETGVTQSPTHLIKTRGQQVTLRCSSQSGHNTVSWYQQALGQGPQFIFQYYREEENGRGNFPPRFSGLQFPNYSSELNVNALELDDSALYLCASSSRQGARYEQYFGPGTRLTVT.

The rearrangement uses TRBV27 and TRBJ2-7, with 8 bases aligning to TRBD2. V dropped 1 base and J dropped 6; count of bases not matched to a gene: 11. CDR1 and CDR2 from the germline V gene are MNHEY and SMNVEV (reference sequence). CDR3 size: 16 residues. CDR3 region: CASSLFGGSTSGEQYF. DNA of the CDR3: TGTGCCAGCAGTTTATTCGGGGGTTCAACTAGCGGCGAGCAGTACTTC.

The chain joins TRBV5-6 to TRBJ1-5, with TRBD1 identical over 9 bases. This CDR3 comprises 14 residues. Germline V gene sequence: CDR1 SGHDT, CDR2 YYEEEE. V was clipped by 2 bases and J by 6 bases; unmatched bases: 3. The CDR3 protein is CASSFRDRAQPQHF. The CDR3 nucleotides read TGTGCCAGCAGCTTCCGGGACAGGGCTCAGCCCCAGCATTTT.

Comments on this clone: Germline is not matched at one junction end, which may reflect a read error. Other DNA sequences within the sample encode an identical CDR3. The chain combines TRBV6-5 with TRBJ1-6; D is unclear. The V gene's germline CDR1 is MNHEY and CDR2 SVGAGI. This CDR3 region has 13 residues. DNA of the CDR3: TGTGCCAGCAGTTACTCCTATAATTCCCCCCTCCACTTT. This sequence encodes CASSYSYNSPLHF.

The J gene is TRBJ2-2, the V gene TRBV7-6; D unresolved. The CDR3 extends over 14 amino acids. The V end was cut by 6 bases, the J end by 4 bases, with 12 bases between. Germline assignment: CDR1 SGHVS and CDR2 FNYEAQ. Here the CDR3 DNA reads TGTGCCAGCAGTTCGGCAGGAATCACCGGGGAGCTGTTTTTT. It codes for CASSSAGITGELFF.

This rearrangement joins TRBV7-2 to TRBJ1-2; 9 bases agree with TRBD1. CDR1 and CDR2 from the germline V gene are SGHTA and FQGNSA. Germline trimming cut 6 bases from V and 5 bases from J; bases unmatched to any gene: 7. The CDR3 sequence is 14 residues long. CDR3 nucleotide sequence: TGTGCCAGCAGGACCGGGACAGGGACGTATGGCTACACCTTC. This gives the protein CASRTGTGTYGYTF.

This CDR3 reads CASSPDSAHEQYF. The CDR3 region has the DNA TGTGCCAGCAGCCCTGACTCGGCCCACGAGCAGTACTTC. V and J are TRBV9 and TRBJ2-7; D remains unclear. Germline V gene lookup returns CDR1 SGDLS and CDR2 YYNGEE. CDR3 length: 13 amino acids. Trimming shortened V by 4 bases and J by 5 bases, and 13 bases separated the two germline ends. The whole variable domain, remainder taken from reference TRBV9 and TRBJ2-7, is DSGVTQTPKHLITATGQRVTLRCSPRSGDLSVYWYQQSLDQGLQFLIQYYNGEERAKGNILERFSAQQFPDLHSELNLSSLELGDSALYFCASSPDSAHEQYFGPGTRLTVT.

This clone came up a few times. The chain has TRBV4-3 and TRBJ1-6; tentatively, D is TRBD1 (5 bases). CDR1 and CDR2 from the germline V gene are LGHNA and YSLEER. V was clipped by 5 bases and J by 0 bases, with 8 bases between them. This CDR3 is 15 amino acids long. In nucleotides, the CDR3 is TGCGCCAGCAGCTCGCAGGGCTCCTATAATTCACCCCTCCACTTT. It is translated as CASSSQGSYNSPLHF.

The rearrangement joins TRBV7-3 to TRBJ2-2; TRBD2 aligns across 11 bases. This CDR3 has 17 amino acids. The germline CDR1 and CDR2 sequences are SGHTA and FQGTGA. V shed 4 bases, J shed 3 bases, and the junction held 7 bases outside the gene matches. CDR3 protein: CASSSTPSGGYTGELFF. CDR3 nucleotide sequence: TGTGCCAGCAGCTCGACCCCTAGCGGGGGGTACACCGGGGAGCTGTTTTTT.

The chain recombines TRBV7-4 with TRBJ2-3; D is perhaps TRBD2 (5 bases). CDR3 length: 13 amino acids. CDR1 SGHVT and CDR2 SQSDAQ come from the germline V gene. V was pared by 2 bases and J by 6 bases, with 9 bases between. The CDR3 DNA reads TGTGCCAGCAGCTTACCGGAGCGGGATACGCAGTATTTT. Translating gives CASSLPERDTQYF.

This clone was detected only once. The chain combines TRBV10-3 with TRBJ2-2; 13 bases match TRBD2. The V segment lost 8 bases and the J segment 1 base; nucleotides outside the gene matches: 10. There are 18 residues in the CDR3. Germline V gene lookup returns CDR1 ENHRY and CDR2 SYGVKD. CDR3 amino acids: CAIGHPGLAGENTGELFF. CDR3 bases: TGTGCCATCGGTCACCCCGGACTAGCGGGGGAGAACACCGGGGAGCTGTTTTTT.

This chain uses TRBV15 with TRBJ2-3; D remains unclear. The CDR3 is made up of 11 amino acids. The germline V gene encodes CDR1 LNHNV and CDR2 YYDKDF (reference sequence). V dropped 3 bases and J dropped 8 bases, with 6 bases sitting between them. The CDR3 reads CATSSRGTQYF. The CDR3 nucleotides are TGTGCCACCAGCAGTCGAGGTACGCAGTATTTT. Filled out from reference TRBV15 and TRBJ2-3, the complete variable domain reads DAMVIQNPRYQVTQFGKPVTLSCSQTLNHNVMYWYQQKSSQAPKLLFHYYDKDFNNEADTPDNFQSRRPNTSFCFLDIRSPGLGDTAMYLCATSSRGTQYFGPGTRLTVL.

The J gene is TRBJ2-5, the V gene TRBV4-2, with D possibly being TRBD2 (5 bases). The CDR3 is 15 residues long. V lost 3 bases, J lost 4 bases, and 15 bases lay in between. Germline-derived CDR1 and CDR2 are LGHNA and YNFKEQ. The CDR3: CASSQRAAVGETQYF. The DNA of the CDR3 is TGTGCCAGCAGCCAGAGGGCGGCGGTAGGAGAGACCCAGTACTTC.

This chain joins TRBV2 and TRBJ1-2; 9 nucleotides agree with TRBD1. Trimming took 6 bases from V and 4 from J; bases not matched to a gene: 6. The CDR3 covers 14 residues. The germline V gene has CDR1 SNHLY and CDR2 FYNNEI. The DNA for the CDR3 is TGTGCCAGCAGGGACAGGGGCATCGGCTATGGCTACACCTTC. Amino acid sequence: CASRDRGIGYGYTF.

The V gene is TRBV30, the J gene TRBJ2-5; 12 bases map to TRBD1. J gave up 4 bases and V 8 bases, and 5 bases lay outside the gene matches. There are 13 residues in the CDR3. The germline V gene encodes CDR1 GTSNPN and CDR2 SVGIG (reference sequence). The DNA of the CDR3 is TGTGCCGGTGGGACAGGGGGCCTAGAGACCCAGTACTTC. Translation: CAGGTGGLETQYF.

This clone was counted a few times. The chain employs TRBV11-3 and TRBJ2-7; 7 nucleotides line up with TRBD1. Germline lookup yields CDR1 SGHNT and CDR2 YENEEA. V dropped 5 bases and J dropped 7; count of bases not matched to a gene: 8. CDR3 length equals 13 residues. For the CDR3, the DNA is TGTGCCAGCAGCCAGGGGGAAGCGAGAGAGCAGTACTTC. This codes for CASSQGEAREQYF.

The chain carries TRBV11-1 and TRBJ2-5, with a tentative D call TRBD2 (6 bases). The CDR3 is 14 residues long. CDR1 is SGHAT and CDR2 is FQDESV in the germline V gene (reference sequence). V gave up 4 bases and J gave up 7 bases, with 16 bases separating them. The CDR3 DNA follows: TGTGCCAGCAGCTCGGGGATCTCAGCGGGGACCCAGTACTTC. Translation gives CASSSGISAGTQYF.